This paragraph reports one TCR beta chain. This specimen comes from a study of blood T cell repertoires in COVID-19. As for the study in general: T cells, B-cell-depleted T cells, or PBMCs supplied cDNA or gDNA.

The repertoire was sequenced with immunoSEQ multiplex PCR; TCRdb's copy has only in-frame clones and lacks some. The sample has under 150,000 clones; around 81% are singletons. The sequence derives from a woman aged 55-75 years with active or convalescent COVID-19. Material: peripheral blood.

CDR3 DNA sequence: TGTGTGTGCCACAGGGGGTCGAACACTGAAGCTTTCTTT. Residues: CVCHRGSNTEAFF. This chain connects TRBV28 to TRBJ1-1; 8 bases line up with TRBD1. Germline CDR1 is MDHEN and CDR2 is SYDVKM. This CDR3 spans 13 amino acids.